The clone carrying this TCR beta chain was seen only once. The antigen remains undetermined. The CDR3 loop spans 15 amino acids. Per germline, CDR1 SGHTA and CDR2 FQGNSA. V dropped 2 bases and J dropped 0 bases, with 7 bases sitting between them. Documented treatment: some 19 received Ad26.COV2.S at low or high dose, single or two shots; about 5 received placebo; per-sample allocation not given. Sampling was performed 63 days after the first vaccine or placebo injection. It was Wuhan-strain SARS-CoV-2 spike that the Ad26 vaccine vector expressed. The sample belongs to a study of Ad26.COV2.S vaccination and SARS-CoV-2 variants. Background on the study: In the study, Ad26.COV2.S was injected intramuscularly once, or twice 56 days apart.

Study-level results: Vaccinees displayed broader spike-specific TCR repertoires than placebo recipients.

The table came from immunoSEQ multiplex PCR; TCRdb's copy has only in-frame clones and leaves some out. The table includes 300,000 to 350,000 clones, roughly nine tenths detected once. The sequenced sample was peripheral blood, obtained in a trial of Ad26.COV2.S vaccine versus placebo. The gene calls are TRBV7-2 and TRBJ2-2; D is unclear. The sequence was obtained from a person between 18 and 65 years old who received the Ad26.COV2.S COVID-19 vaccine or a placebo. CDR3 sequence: CASSLQRANTGELFF. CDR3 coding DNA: TGTGCCAGCAGCTTACAGCGCGCGAACACCGGGGAGCTGTTTTTT.